The rows below give T cell receptor beta chains drawn from one sample of a study of response to subunit inactivated influenza vaccine. TCRdb recomputed calls from the RT-PCR reads with MiXCR, one row per CDR3 protein. Among 500,000 to 750,000 distinct CDR3 sequences, approximately 15% were seen once, and the ten largest hold 11%. The sample in question was PBMCs from blood, obtained approximately 13 days after vaccination. Receptor source: a man over 45 who received an inactivated influenza vaccine. Each CDR3 is given with its conserved first and last residue. D genes are given only for firm matches. Clone size is shown for a subset of rows, as once, few, many or a class of expanded clone.

d_call j_call clone_size v_call cdr3_aa cdr3_nt
- TRBJ2-1 many TRBV29-1 CSKIAGTYNEQFF TGCAGCAAGATCGCGGGAACCTACAATGAGCAGTTCTTC
- TRBJ1-3 many TRBV7-2 CASSRSPPLSGNTIYF TGTGCCAGCAGCCGATCCCCCCCCCTCTCTGGAAACACCATATATTTT
- TRBJ2-3 - TRBV7-9 CASSFFRVDTDTQYF TGTGCCAGCAGCTTTTTTCGGGTAGACACAGATACGCAGTATTTT
- TRBJ2-1 - TRBV6-5 CASSYGEYNEQFF TGTGCCAGCAGTTACGGGGAGTACAATGAGCAGTTCTTC
TRBD1 TRBJ2-2 few TRBV12-3/TRBV12-4 CASSRGTGNTGELFF TGTGCCAGCAGTAGAGGGACAGGGAACACCGGGGAGCTGTTTTTT
TRBD1 TRBJ1-1 few TRBV10-3 CATTPGQGRSEAFF TGTGCCACCACCCCCGGACAGGGTCGTTCTGAAGCTTTCTTT
- TRBJ1-5 - TRBV19 CACSIALSRNQPQHF TGTGCCTGTAGTATAGCCCTTAGTCGCAATCAGCCCCAGCATTTT
- TRBJ2-7 few TRBV5-1 CASSLDGARYEQYF TGCGCCAGCAGCTTGGATGGGGCGCGGTACGAGCAGTACTTC
- TRBJ1-5 - TRBV28 CASSFGGRDQPQHF TGTGCCAGCAGTTTTGGGGGTAGAGATCAGCCCCAGCATTTT
- TRBJ2-3 - TRBV10-3 CAISVTGNTDTQYF TGTGCCATCAGTGTAACAGGCAACACAGATACGCAGTATTTT
- TRBJ1-3 - TRBV6-6 CASRSEGTIYF TGTGCCAGCAGATCCGAGGGCACCATATATTTT
- TRBJ2-1 many TRBV3-1 CASSQGGELNNEQFF TGTGCCAGCAGCCAAGGAGGGGAGTTAAACAATGAGCAGTTCTTC
- TRBJ2-7 few TRBV20-1 CSARGERGYEQYF TGCAGTGCTAGAGGTGAGAGAGGTTACGAGCAGTACTTC
- TRBJ2-7 - TRBV12-2 CASRSRQDFSYEQYF TGTGCAAGTCGCTCCCGACAGGATTTCTCCTACGAGCAGTACTTC
- TRBJ2-7 few TRBV24-1 CATSEGQGLAYEQYF TGTGCCACCAGTGAAGGTCAGGGGCTGGCCTACGAGCAGTACTTC
TRBD2 TRBJ2-1 few TRBV15 CATREGWGRGNEQFF TGTGCCACACGGGAGGGATGGGGGAGGGGCAATGAGCAGTTCTTC
TRBD1 TRBJ2-1 few TRBV5-1 CASSDTGVINNEQFF TGCGCCAGCAGCGACACAGGGGTGATCAACAATGAGCAGTTCTTC
- TRBJ1-3 many TRBV18 CASSPQSVGGLALRNTIYF TGTGCCAGCTCACCACAATCAGTCGGGGGACTCGCTCTAAGGAACACCATATATTTT
- TRBJ2-7 few TRBV12-3/TRBV12-4 CASSRTGTSSSYEQYF TGTGCCAGCAGCCGTACCGGGACCTCAAGCTCCTACGAGCAGTACTTC
TRBD1 TRBJ1-2 - TRBV5-1 CASSWRTGKGGYTF TGCGCCAGCAGCTGGAGGACAGGGAAGGGTGGCTACACCTTC
TRBD1 TRBJ1-1 - TRBV19 CASSPRDRGLHTEAFF TGTGCCAGTAGTCCCCGGGACAGGGGACTTCACACTGAAGCTTTCTTT
- TRBJ2-7 few TRBV10-3 CAISESSRAAISYEQYF TGTGCCATCAGTGAGTCGAGTCGGGCAGCGATATCCTACGAGCAGTACTTC
- TRBJ1-1 - TRBV29-1 CSVRGQSPMNTEAFF TGCAGCGTGAGAGGACAGTCACCCATGAACACTGAAGCTTTCTTT
- TRBJ1-5 - TRBV7-9 CASSISDSSNQPQHF TGTGCCAGCAGCATTTCGGACAGTAGCAATCAGCCCCAGCATTTT
TRBD2 TRBJ2-3 few TRBV11-1 CASSSLSGASGRGDTQYF TGTGCCAGCAGCTCTCTTTCAGGGGCTAGCGGGAGGGGAGATACGCAGTATTTT
- TRBJ2-7 few TRBV6-6 CASSYTDSYEQYF TGTGCCAGCAGTTACACGGATTCCTACGAGCAGTACTTC
- TRBJ1-5 - TRBV28 CASTPSHRVRSQPQHF TGTGCCAGCACCCCTTCCCACAGGGTACGTAGTCAGCCCCAGCATTTT
TRBD2 TRBJ2-3 - TRBV20-1 CSATPIAGGGADTQYF TGCAGTGCTACGCCAATAGCGGGAGGGGGGGCAGATACGCAGTATTTT
- TRBJ1-2 few TRBV4-2 CASSPLDTINYGYTF TGTGCCAGCAGCCCGCTGGACACAATCAACTATGGCTACACCTTC
TRBD2 TRBJ2-3 few TRBV20-1 CSAFSGVSTDTQYF TGCAGTGCTTTCAGCGGGGTAAGCACAGATACGCAGTATTTT
- TRBJ2-6 - TRBV20-1 CSARDFQPPAGKSGANVLTF TGCAGTGCTAGAGATTTCCAACCTCCGGCGGGAAAATCTGGGGCCAACGTCCTGACTTTC
- TRBJ2-1 - TRBV30 CAWNRGLGNEQFF TGTGCCTGGAACCGGGGGCTGGGCAATGAGCAGTTCTTC
- TRBJ1-2 few TRBV20-1 CSARDRQGINYGYTF TGCAGTGCTAGAGATCGTCAGGGGATAAACTATGGCTACACCTTC
- TRBJ1-1 - TRBV12-3/TRBV12-4 CASSQRGQTEAFF TGTGCCAGCAGCCAAAGGGGACAAACTGAAGCTTTCTTT
- TRBJ1-1 few TRBV12-3/TRBV12-4 CASSPGGSEAFF TGTGCCAGCAGTCCGGGGGGCTCTGAAGCTTTCTTT